These 31 T cell receptor beta chains came from one sample sequenced in a study of spatial heterogeneity in lung cancer. Their antigen targets remain unknown. As for time point: sample taken at primary tumor resection. A single record per CDR3 protein comes from TCRdb applying MiXCR to the 5' RACE reads. In the table there are under 15,000 distinct CDR3 sequences, 4% to 5% of which are singletons. Findings of the study overall: One measure, the expanded intratumoral alpha and beta TCR count, tracked tumor mutation counts.

The input for sequencing was lung tumor tissue, taken at surgery. The origin of the receptors is a female donor with early-stage non-small cell lung cancer.

In this sample, this clonotype turned up many times. Being off target in a library aimed at alpha chains, this beta chain has a size of little meaning. The CDR3 coding sequence is TGTGCCAGCAGTTACTCTGGGCAAACCACTAACTATGGCTACACCTTC. Its translation is CASSYSGQTTNYGYTF. This sequence joins TRBV6-6 and TRBJ1-2; no clear D gene. The germline V and J ends were trimmed by 0 bases and 0 bases, with 11 bases remaining between them. This CDR3 has 16 residues. Germline loops: CDR1 MNHNY, CDR2 SVGAGI (reference sequence).

This clonotype is categorized as medium-sized. The size of this beta chain means little, since it is a stray read in a library made for alpha chains. The rearrangement links TRBV30 to TRBJ1-1, with 8 bases lining up with TRBD1. Trimming removed 8 bases from V and 6 bases from J; junction bases left unmatched: 11. The length of the CDR3 is 13 residues. Germline V gives CDR1 GTSNPN, CDR2 SVGIG (reference sequence). The CDR3 sequence is CAQARGQGAEAFF. DNA of the CDR3: TGTGCCCAGGCCAGGGGGCAAGGCGCTGAAGCTTTCTTT.

About this clonotype: Because this beta chain is a stray read in a library intended to capture alpha chains, its abundance should not be given much weight. This chain connects TRBV20-1 to TRBJ1-4, with 8 bases aligning to TRBD1. The CDR3 is made up of 13 amino acids. Germline V gene data show CDR1 as DFQATT and CDR2 as SNEGSKA (reference sequence). With 6 bases clipped from V and 8 bases from J, the junction kept 8 bases outside the gene matches. CDR3 DNA sequence: TGCAGTGCGCCGGGACAGGATCTAGAAAAACTGTTTTTT. Protein product: CSAPGQDLEKLFF.

This clonotype was observed a few times. This beta chain lies outside the target of a library built for alpha chains; its clone size means little. This chain joins TRBV2 and TRBJ2-1; D gene ambiguous. V lost 11 bases to trimming and J lost 5 bases, with 16 bases between them. Germline-derived CDR1 and CDR2 are SNHLY and FYNNEI. The CDR3 sequence is 13 residues long. The CDR3 bases are TGTGCCCAGTCCAGGAAAACGAACAATGAGCAGTTCTTC. It translates to CAQSRKTNNEQFF.

This clonotype has ten or more counts. This beta chain slipped into a library made for alpha chains as a stray read, so its size is not meaningful. The chain uses TRBV5-1 and TRBJ2-1; a weak D match, TRBD2 (7 bases). Germline values: CDR1 SGHRS, CDR2 YFSETQ. V shed 2 bases and J shed 9 bases, with 12 bases lying between them. CDR3 length: 13 residues. This chain's CDR3 is CASSFRGGLEQFF. CDR3 DNA: TGCGCCAGCAGCTTTAGGGGGGGCCTTGAGCAGTTCTTC.

This clonotype was recorded at least ten times. This beta chain slipped into a library made for alpha chains as a stray read, so its size is not meaningful. The chain has TRBV29-1 and TRBJ2-1; D gene uncertain. The germline V and J ends were trimmed by 6 bases and 0 bases, with 6 bases remaining between them. The length of the CDR3 is 12 residues. Germline assignment: CDR1 SQVTM and CDR2 ANQGSEA. The CDR3 sequence is CSVEASYNEQFF. The CDR3, as DNA: TGCAGCGTCGAGGCCTCCTACAATGAGCAGTTCTTC.

This clonotype has ten or more counts. This beta chain is a stray read from a library made for alpha chains; its abundance is not meaningful. The chain joins TRBV28 to TRBJ2-7; 10 nucleotides agree with TRBD1. Trimming cost V 5 bases and J 3 bases; bases outside gene matches: 7. The germline V gene has CDR1 MDHEN and CDR2 SYDVKM. This CDR3 has 15 amino acids. Here the CDR3 reads CASSAQDRGDYEQYF. The CDR3 DNA follows: TGTGCCAGCAGTGCCCAGGACAGGGGGGACTACGAGCAGTACTTC.

This clonotype was recorded at least ten times. This beta chain slipped into a library made for alpha chains as a stray read, so its size is not meaningful. The J gene is TRBJ2-2, the V gene TRBV7-9; TRBD2 agrees at 8 bases. Germline CDR1 and CDR2: SEHNR and FQNEAQ (reference sequence). V lost 5 bases and J lost 6; bases outside the gene matches: 8. This CDR3 is built from 15 residues. Written as DNA, the CDR3 is TGTGCCAGCAGCCCCGGGACTAGATTGGCCGGGGAGCTGTTTTTT. Translation: CASSPGTRLAGELFF.

This clonotype has ten or more counts. For a library built for alpha chains, this beta chain is a stray read; little rests on its size. The genes are TRBV10-3 and TRBJ2-2; 12 nucleotides line up with TRBD1. CDR1 is ENHRY and CDR2 is SYGVKD in the germline V gene. The CDR3 is 15 amino acids. V lost 5 bases and J lost 7; bases outside the gene matches: 5. The CDR3 DNA follows: TGTGCCATCAGTCGTGGGACAGGGGGCATCGGGGAGCTGTTTTTT. Its protein product is CAISRGTGGIGELFF.

In its sample, this clonotype ranks as medium-sized. This beta chain lies outside the target of a library built for alpha chains; its clone size means little. The rearrangement uses TRBV7-9 and TRBJ1-1; D unresolved. Germline V CDR1 and CDR2: SEHNR, FQNEAQ (reference sequence). The germline V and J ends were trimmed by 1 base and 3 bases, with 6 bases remaining between them. The CDR3 extends over 13 amino acids. CDR3 coding DNA: TGTGCCAGCAGCTTAGGCGGGGACACTGAAGCTTTCTTT. This sequence encodes CASSLGGDTEAFF.

This clonotype showed up many times. Found in a library prepared for alpha chains, this beta chain is an off-target read, and its abundance has little meaning. This rearrangement joins TRBV7-9 to TRBJ1-2, with D unclear. The germline V gene has CDR1 SEHNR and CDR2 FQNEAQ (reference sequence). V was shortened by 1 base and J by 3 bases, with 12 bases between the two germline ends. This CDR3 region has 15 residues. CDR3 sequence: CASSLGSRNDYGYTF. For the CDR3, the DNA is TGTGCCAGCAGCTTAGGGAGCAGGAACGACTATGGCTACACCTTC.

This clonotype was counted ten times or more. With the library built for alpha chains, this beta chain is off target and its frequency is not meaningful. In nucleotides, the CDR3 is TGTGCCAGCAGTCTTAGCAGGGATAAGCTGTTTTTT. This translates into CASSLSRDKLFF. The V gene is TRBV6-2 or TRBV6-3, the J gene TRBJ2-2; maybe TRBD1 (5 bases). The CDR3 covers 12 residues. Germline CDR1 is MNHEY and CDR2 is SVGEGT. V was clipped by 5 bases and J by 12 bases, with 13 bases between them.

About this clonotype: This beta chain came through as a stray read in a library set up for alpha chains, and its size says little. The chain links TRBV30 to TRBJ1-2; D is possibly TRBD1 (5 bases). V lost 0 bases to trimming and J lost 7 bases, with 24 bases between them. CDR3 size: 17 residues. CDR1 and CDR2 from the germline V gene are GTSNPN and SVGIG (reference sequence). Written as DNA, the CDR3 is TGTGCCTGGAGTGTAATGGTATCGGCAGGGAGAAAGGCTGGCTACACCTTC. It translates to CAWSVMVSAGRKAGYTF.

This clonotype was recorded at least ten times. The library was built for alpha chains, so this beta chain is an off-target read and its size means little. V is TRBV12-3 or TRBV12-4 and J is TRBJ1-6; the D is unclear. The germline V and J ends were trimmed by 2 bases and 9 bases, with 11 bases remaining between them. The CDR3 sequence is 14 residues long. CDR3: CASSLTFSGSPLHF. The DNA for the CDR3 is TGTGCCAGCAGTTTAACCTTCTCGGGTTCACCCCTCCACTTT.

This clonotype is termed medium-sized (0.01 to 0.1%). This beta chain was picked up by a library intended for alpha chains and is off target, so its count carries little meaning. The CDR3 sequence is CASRTDNTDTQYF. The CDR3 DNA follows: TGTGCCAGCAGGACGGACAACACAGATACGCAGTATTTT. The V call is TRBV2, the J call TRBJ2-3; D is possibly TRBD1 (5 bases). V lost 6 bases to trimming and J lost 2 bases, with 9 bases between them. The CDR3 has 13 amino acids. Germline assignment: CDR1 SNHLY and CDR2 FYNNEI.

This clonotype was counted many times. This beta chain lies outside the target of a library built for alpha chains; its clone size means little. This chain connects TRBV20-1 to TRBJ1-4; possible D gene TRBD1, 5 bases. The germline V gene has CDR1 DFQATT and CDR2 SNEGSKA (reference sequence). V lost 6 bases to trimming and J lost 7 bases, with 21 bases between them. The CDR3 is 15 residues long. The CDR3 DNA is TGCAGTGCCCCTCAAAAAAGGACGGGGGTTGAAAAACTGTTTTTT. Residues: CSAPQKRTGVEKLFF.

This clonotype was seen repeatedly, ten times or more. The library was built for alpha chains, so this beta chain is an off-target read and its size means little. The chain employs TRBV5-1 and TRBJ2-5; 11 bases map to TRBD1. The CDR3 sequence is 15 residues long. V lost 4 bases to trimming and J lost 3 bases; unmatched junction nucleotides: 5. Germline assignment: CDR1 SGHRS and CDR2 YFSETQ. Here the CDR3 reads CASSVPGQGEETQYF. The CDR3 DNA is TGCGCCAGCAGCGTCCCGGGACAGGGGGAAGAGACCCAGTACTTC.

This clonotype was found many times. A library prepared for alpha chains yielded this beta chain as an off-target read; its size is of little meaning. The V gene is TRBV7-2, the J gene TRBJ2-3, with D perhaps being TRBD1 or TRBD2 (6 bases each). Germline CDR1 is SGHTA and CDR2 is FQGNSA. The V end was cut by 1 base, the J end by 5 bases, with 13 bases between. CDR3 length equals 15 residues. CDR3 nucleotides: TGTGCCAGCAGCTTAGGTGGGGGGCCGGGAGATACGCAGTATTTT. Translated, it gives CASSLGGGPGDTQYF.

The table lists this clonotype with many counts. This beta chain represents an off-target read in a library built for alpha chains; its size is of limited meaning. V and J are TRBV12-3 or TRBV12-4 and TRBJ2-7; D may be TRBD1 or TRBD2 (5 bases each). Trimming removed 6 bases at V and 4 bases at J, with 16 bases between. The length of the CDR3 is 14 residues. CDR3 nucleotides: TGTGCCAGCAGCGACGGGGACGCCTATTACGAGCAGTACTTC. It is translated as CASSDGDAYYEQYF.

Comments on this clonotype: This beta chain turned up in a library designed for alpha chains; as an off-target read, its abundance says little. The gene calls are TRBV9 and TRBJ2-4, with D perhaps matching TRBD1 (6 bases). V gave up 0 bases and J gave up 5 bases, with 9 bases separating them. Per the germline V gene, CDR1 is SGDLS and CDR2 is YYNGEE. The CDR3 has 14 residues. The CDR3 spells CASSVGGQQNIQYF. DNA of the CDR3: TGTGCCAGCAGCGTAGGCGGACAGCAAAACATTCAGTACTTC.

This clonotype is deemed large. A library made for alpha chains picked up this beta chain off target, so its size means little. The chain is built from TRBV27 and TRBJ1-5, with unresolved D. The CDR3 is made up of 13 amino acids. Per the germline V gene, CDR1 is MNHEY and CDR2 is SMNVEV (reference sequence). V lost 1 base to trimming and J lost 5 bases, with 6 bases between them. For the CDR3, the DNA is TGTGCCAGCAGTTTATTTCTGGATCAGCCCCAGCATTTT. Translation: CASSLFLDQPQHF.

This clonotype is judged medium-sized. Little can be read into the size of this beta chain, an off-target read in a library designed for alpha chains. The V and J genes are TRBV5-5 and TRBJ2-1, with TRBD2 matching over 10 bases. The CDR3 has 16 amino acids. V trimming: 4 bases; J trimming: 4 bases; junction bases outside the gene matches: 8. Germline loops: CDR1 SGHKS, CDR2 YYEKEE (reference sequence). The CDR3 coding sequence is TGTGCCAGCAGCGTACCTAGCGGGGGCCTATACAATGAGCAGTTCTTC. It specifies CASSVPSGGLYNEQFF.

This clonotype was recorded many times. In a library made to pick up alpha chains, this beta chain is a stray read with a size that means little. The gene calls are TRBV20-1 and TRBJ1-1, with D hard to call. The CDR3 is 12 residues long. With 4 bases removed from V and 0 bases from J, the gap between germline ends came to 6 bases. Germline-derived CDR1 and CDR2 are DFQATT and SNEGSKA (reference sequence). The CDR3 protein is CSATRMNTEAFF. The CDR3 coding sequence is TGCAGTGCTACCCGTATGAACACTGAAGCTTTCTTT.

This clonotype was recorded at least ten times. Being off target in a library aimed at alpha chains, this beta chain has a size of little meaning. The rearrangement joins TRBV6-5 to TRBJ2-3; D unclear. Germline CDR1 reads MNHEY; CDR2 reads SVGAGI. V lost 4 bases and J lost 0, with 11 bases in between. This CDR3 comprises 15 residues. The CDR3 DNA reads as TGTGCCAGCAGTTCTTTTTATTCTAGCACAGATACGCAGTATTTT. Amino acid sequence: CASSSFYSSTDTQYF.

This clonotype appeared many times. A library prepared for alpha chains yielded this beta chain as an off-target read; its size is of little meaning. DNA for the CDR3: TGCGCCAGCAGTGAGGGCGGGCCTGAGGAGACCCAGTACTTC. Translation: CASSEGGPEETQYF. This chain uses TRBV10-1 with TRBJ2-5; the D gene is possibly TRBD2 (5 bases). This CDR3 region has 14 residues. The germline CDR1 and CDR2 sequences are WNHNN and SYGVQD (reference sequence). V lost 2 bases and J lost 5, with 12 bases in between.

About this clonotype itself: For a library built for alpha chains, this beta chain is a stray read; little rests on its size. V and J are TRBV7-2 and TRBJ2-7; 11 bases fit TRBD2. Trimming removed 0 bases from V and 0 bases from J; junction bases left unmatched: 4. Germline V lookup: CDR1 SGHTA, CDR2 FQGNSA. There are 17 residues in the CDR3. The CDR3 loop reads CASSLASSGGISYEQYF. The DNA of the CDR3 is TGTGCCAGCAGCTTAGCGTCTAGCGGGGGGATCTCCTACGAGCAGTACTTC.

This clonotype was recorded many times. This beta chain is a stray sequence in a library constructed for alpha chains; its clone size is not meaningful. This chain uses TRBV12-3 or TRBV12-4 with TRBJ1-5, with a weak D call TRBD1 (6 bases). The CDR3 loop spans 17 amino acids. The V end was cut by 5 bases, the J end by 0 bases, with 17 bases between. Written as DNA, the CDR3 is TGTGCCAGCAGTGCTATCAGAGGGGGTAATAGCAATCAGCCCCAGCATTTT. Its protein is CASSAIRGGNSNQPQHF.

This clonotype was seen repeatedly, ten times or more. Little can be read into the size of this beta chain, an off-target read in a library designed for alpha chains. The gene calls are TRBV6-5 and TRBJ1-1, with D tentatively TRBD1 (5 bases). V dropped 4 bases and J dropped 5 bases, with 11 bases sitting between them. The CDR3 runs 13 residues. Germline CDR1 and CDR2: MNHEY and SVGAGI. CDR3 bases: TGTGCCAGCAGTTCCGGTTGGGGGACTGAAGCTTTCTTT. Translation: CASSSGWGTEAFF.

This clonotype was observed at least ten times. Little can be read into the size of this beta chain, an off-target read in a library designed for alpha chains. The chain uses TRBV12-3 or TRBV12-4 and TRBJ1-3; 7 bases fit TRBD1. Germline trimming cut 6 bases from V and 2 bases from J; bases unmatched to any gene: 4. CDR3 length: 14 amino acids. In nucleotides, the CDR3 is TGTGCCAGCAGACCGGGACAGACTGGAAACACCATATATTTT. It specifies CASRPGQTGNTIYF.

This clonotype has a count of ten or more. The library was built for alpha chains, so this beta chain is an off-target read and its size means little. The rearrangement joins TRBV12-3 or TRBV12-4 to TRBJ2-3; TRBD2 agrees at 8 bases. The CDR3 sequence is 16 residues long. V lost 3 bases and J lost 2; bases outside the gene matches: 7. Here the CDR3 DNA reads TGTGCCAGCAGTTTTGAACGGGGGGGTATCACAGATACGCAGTATTTT. Amino acid sequence: CASSFERGGITDTQYF.

This clonotype was seen repeatedly, ten times or more. Found in a library prepared for alpha chains, this beta chain is an off-target read, and its abundance has little meaning. The V and J genes are TRBV10-3 and TRBJ2-3; TRBD2 matches at 9 bases. Germline values: CDR1 ENHRY, CDR2 SYGVKD. Trimming at V came to 7 bases and at J to 8 bases, leaving 10 bases not matched to a gene. CDR3 length equals 14 residues. The DNA for the CDR3 is TGTGCCATCAAGGAGGGGACTAGCTTCGGTACGCAGTATTTT. Translation gives CAIKEGTSFGTQYF.